The 10 T cell receptor beta chains given below trace back to one sample, sequenced in a study of T cells in tumors and immune-related adverse events. The protocol was immunoSEQ multiplex PCR, while the TCRdb copy is restricted to in-frame clones and leaves out a portion. The profile shows about 4,300 clones, roughly four fifths of them singletons. The sample was skin tissue, taken from a patient treated with anti-PD-1 therapy. The source of these receptors is a female donor with metastatic renal cell carcinoma.

This chain connects TRBV5-1 to TRBJ2-1; 8 bases fit TRBD2. V gave up 3 bases and J gave up 4 bases; unmatched junction bases: 3. Per the germline V gene, CDR1 is SGHRS and CDR2 is YFSETQ. This CDR3 region has 14 residues. In DNA, the CDR3 is TGCGCCAGCAGCTCGGCGGGAGGTTACAATGAGCAGTTCTTC. This translates into CASSSAGGYNEQFF.

The J gene is TRBJ2-3, the V gene TRBV7-9, with D uncertain. Trimming left V 4 bases short and J 3 bases short, with 5 bases between. From germline, CDR1 is SEHNR and CDR2 FQNEAQ (reference sequence). The CDR3 is made up of 12 amino acids. The DNA of the CDR3 is TGTGCCAGCAGCTCGACGACAGATACGCAGTATTTT. It translates to CASSSTTDTQYF.

This clone showed up just a few times. The chain joins TRBV5-1 to TRBJ1-6; D unresolved. The length of the CDR3 is 16 residues. Germline loops: CDR1 SGHRS, CDR2 YFSETQ. Trimming removed 0 bases from V and 3 bases from J, with 10 bases in between. The CDR3 DNA is TGCGCCAGCAGCTTGGCCATTACGGGCTATAATTCACCCCTCCACTTT. Translation gives CASSLAITGYNSPLHF. Complete variable domain (other parts from reference TRBV5-1 and TRBJ1-6): KAGVTQTPRYLIKTRGQQVTLSCSPISGHRSVSWYQQTPGQGLQFLFEYFSETQRNKGNFPGRFSGRQFSNSRSEMNVSTLELGDSALYLCASSLAITGYNSPLHFGNGTRLTVT.

CDR3 in DNA: TGCAGCGCAGCGAATGAGGCTTACAATGAGCAGTTCTTC. It translates to CSAANEAYNEQFF. The chain links TRBV29-1 to TRBJ2-1, with unresolved D. CDR1 SQVTM and CDR2 ANQGSEA come from the germline V gene. The CDR3 loop spans 13 amino acids. V was shortened by 7 bases and J by 4 bases, with 14 bases between the two germline ends.

The J gene is TRBJ2-1, the V gene TRBV5-1; D is perhaps TRBD1 or TRBD2 (5 bases each). V was clipped by 0 bases and J by 12 bases, with 13 bases between them. CDR1 is SGHRS and CDR2 is YFSETQ in the germline V gene. The CDR3 sequence is 13 residues long. The CDR3 is CASSLDGIGGQFF. The CDR3 coding sequence is TGCGCCAGCAGCTTGGATGGAATTGGGGGGCAGTTCTTC.

This sequence joins TRBV7-2 and TRBJ1-5, with 8 bases that match TRBD1. CDR1 is SGHTA and CDR2 is FQGNSA in the germline V gene. The CDR3 has 17 amino acids. The junction had 8 bases not matched to a gene; V was cut back by 4 bases and J by 0 bases. CDR3: CASSWTGNGISNQPQHF. The CDR3 DNA reads TGTGCCAGCAGCTGGACAGGGAACGGAATTAGCAATCAGCCCCAGCATTTT.

This clone was counted a single time. This chain uses TRBV5-4 with TRBJ1-6; D gene ambiguous. V lost 2 bases and J 9 bases, leaving 9 bases between the germline ends. The CDR3 is 13 amino acids. CDR1 is SGHNT and CDR2 is YYREEE in the germline V gene (reference sequence). DNA of the CDR3: TGTGCCAGCAGCTTCTGGTCCCGTTCACCCCTCCACTTT. It translates to CASSFWSRSPLHF.

There are a few counts of this clone. V and J are TRBV5-5 and TRBJ1-6; 7 bases map to TRBD1. The junction had 5 bases not matched to a gene; V was cut back by 0 bases and J by 14 bases. Germline-derived CDR1 and CDR2 are SGHKS and YYEKEE (reference sequence). This CDR3 is built from 13 residues. The CDR3 protein is CASSLEDRVALHF. The DNA for the CDR3 is TGTGCCAGCAGCTTGGAAGACAGGGTGGCCCTCCACTTT.

CDR3 nucleotide sequence: TGTGCTAGTGGCATAGAGACATATCGGGGCTACACCTTC. This sequence encodes CASGIETYRGYTF. The chain is built from TRBV12-5 and TRBJ1-2; D gene unclear. V was clipped by 6 bases and J by 8 bases, with 16 bases between them. CDR1 is LGHNT and CDR2 is FRNRAP in the germline V gene. This CDR3 is built from 13 residues.

The chain links TRBV5-6 to TRBJ1-3; D is uncertain. Trimming removed 0 bases at V and 7 bases at J, with 11 bases between. The CDR3 runs to 14 residues. The germline V gene has CDR1 SGHDT and CDR2 YYEEEE. The CDR3 sequence is CASSLDGRDNTIYF. The CDR3 DNA sequence: TGTGCCAGCAGCTTGGATGGACGCGACAACACCATATATTTT.